The next 32 T cell receptor beta chains were all read from a single sample in a study of early T cells in non-severe SARS-CoV-2 infection. TCRdb fed the 5' RACE reads into MiXCR, producing one record per CDR3 protein. In the table there are about 76,000 distinct CDR3 sequences, around 11% of which are singletons. Material for sequencing was whole blood. These receptors all stem from an adult who was a healthcare worker with PCR-confirmed SARS-CoV-2 infection or an uninfected control (not recorded which).

Comment on this clonotype: This may come from a read error, since a much larger clone is one base off. The chain recombines TRBV18 with TRBJ1-3; D gene unclear. CDR1 and CDR2 from the germline V gene are KGHSH and LQKENI. The CDR3 is made up of 16 amino acids. The chain's CDR3 is CVSSPFSDRSGNTIYF. CDR3 coding DNA: TGTGTCAGCTCACCCTTCTCGGACCGGTCTGGAAACACCATATATTTT.

A few counts support this clonotype. The V gene is TRBV4-1, the J gene TRBJ2-7; no definite D call. The germline V gene encodes CDR1 MGHRA and CDR2 YSYEKL. V dropped 0 bases and J dropped 2 bases, with 11 bases sitting between them. This CDR3 region has 15 residues. The CDR3 sequence: CASSQDLRPPYEQYF. DNA for the CDR3: TGCGCCAGCAGCCAAGATCTAAGGCCTCCCTACGAGCAGTACTTC.

This clonotype turned up a few times. The chain uses TRBV6-5 and TRBJ1-3; D gene ambiguous. The V end was cut by 2 bases, the J end by 0 bases, with 14 bases between. The CDR3 runs 17 residues. Germline CDR1 is MNHEY and CDR2 is SVGAGI. The CDR3 spells CASSYGSIGSSGNTIYF. The CDR3 DNA follows: TGTGCCAGCAGTTACGGGTCCATCGGGAGCTCTGGAAACACCATATATTTT.

This chain uses TRBV9 with TRBJ2-5; 8 bases fit TRBD2. The germline V gene encodes CDR1 SGDLS and CDR2 YYNGEE. The CDR3 is 15 amino acids. Losses at the gene ends were 3 bases for V and 4 bases for J; bases not matched to a gene: 8. This CDR3 reads CASSARTSFPETQYF. CDR3 DNA: TGTGCCAGCAGCGCTCGGACTAGCTTCCCAGAGACCCAGTACTTC.

The sample holds many counts of this clonotype. The chain employs TRBV11-2 and TRBJ1-2; D is unclear. CDR3 size: 13 residues. Germline CDR1 SGHAT, CDR2 FQNNGV. Trimming shortened V by 4 bases and J by 7 bases, and 13 bases separated the two germline ends. CDR3 sequence reads: CASSSQVRVGYTF. CDR3 nucleotide sequence: TGTGCCAGCAGCTCCCAGGTCCGGGTTGGCTACACCTTC.

The J gene is TRBJ1-5, the V gene TRBV6-5; 7 positions match TRBD1. The CDR3 loop spans 16 amino acids. Germline V CDR1 and CDR2: MNHEY, SVGAGI. V trimming: 6 bases; J trimming: 0 bases; junction bases outside the gene matches: 8. CDR3 in DNA: TGTGCCAGCAGGCGGACAGGCGCTTATAGCAATCAGCCCCAGCATTTT. Protein: CASRRTGAYSNQPQHF.

Only a few counts were recorded for this clonotype. The chain is built from TRBV19 and TRBJ2-1; 9 bases are a match to TRBD1. Germline-derived CDR1 and CDR2 are LNHDA and SQIVND (reference sequence). The CDR3 sequence is 19 residues long. V was pared by 3 bases and J by 3 bases, with 15 bases of the junction left unmatched. CDR3 amino acids: CASSMRTGESEMYYNEQFF. CDR3 in DNA: TGTGCCAGTAGTATGCGGACAGGGGAATCCGAGATGTACTACAATGAGCAGTTCTTC.

The chain uses TRBV2 and TRBJ2-3, with D tentatively TRBD1 or TRBD2 (5 bases each). Trimming took 6 bases from V and 0 from J, leaving 16 bases between them. The CDR3 contains 16 residues. In germline, CDR1 is SNHLY, CDR2 FYNNEI. Written as DNA, the CDR3 is TGTGCCAGCAGAAAACCGGGACCCTTGAGCACAGATACGCAGTATTTT. Translating gives CASRKPGPLSTDTQYF.

This clonotype was recorded many times. The V gene is TRBV7-9, the J gene TRBJ1-3; D is unresolved. The CDR3 runs 15 residues. The ends were cut back, 3 bases at V and 2 bases at J, with 11 bases in the middle. From germline, CDR1 is SEHNR and CDR2 FQNEAQ (reference sequence). This chain's CDR3 is CASSFQIGTGNTIYF. In DNA form, the CDR3 reads TGTGCCAGCAGCTTCCAAATAGGGACTGGAAACACCATATATTTT.

In its sample, this clonotype was seen many times. This chain joins TRBV7-9 and TRBJ1-1, with D maybe TRBD1 (5 bases). Trimming left V 3 bases short and J 0 bases short, with 17 bases between. CDR3 length: 17 amino acids. CDR1 is SEHNR, CDR2 FQNEAQ, per germline (reference sequence). The DNA for the CDR3 is TGTGCCAGCAGCTTGGGAGGGTTGGGGCGCATGAACACTGAAGCTTTCTTT. Residues: CASSLGGLGRMNTEAFF. The variable domain in full, completed from reference TRBV7-9 and TRBJ1-1, reads DTGVSQNPRHKITKRGQNVTFRCDPISEHNRLYWYRQTLGQGPEFLTYFQNEAQLEKSRLLSDRFSAERPKGSFSTLEIQRTEQGDSAMYLCASSLGGLGRMNTEAFFGQGTRLTVV.

The V gene is TRBV2, the J gene TRBJ1-6; D is unclear. Trimming pared 2 bases from V and 10 bases from J, leaving 9 bases between. The CDR3 covers 13 residues. The V gene's germline CDR1 is SNHLY and CDR2 FYNNEI. The CDR3 loop is CASSERANSPLHF. DNA for the CDR3: TGTGCCAGCAGTGAACGGGCCAACTCACCCCTCCACTTT. The full variable domain, in which reference TRBV2 and TRBJ1-6 provide the parts outside the CDR3, is EPEVTQTPSHQVTQMGQEVILRCVPISNHLYFYWYRQILGQKVEFLVSFYNNEISEKSEIFDDQFSVERPDGSNFTLKIRSTKLEDSAMYFCASSERANSPLHFGNGTRLTVT.

This clonotype has at least ten counts. The gene calls are TRBV9 and TRBJ2-3; 7 bases align to TRBD1. Germline lookup yields CDR1 SGDLS and CDR2 YYNGEE. V shed 3 bases, J shed 4 bases, and the junction held 8 bases outside the gene matches. This CDR3 contains 15 residues. This chain's CDR3 is CASSGQGRLADTQYF. As DNA, the CDR3 is TGTGCCAGCAGCGGACAGGGACGGCTGGCAGATACGCAGTATTTT.

This clonotype has more than one count but fewer than ten. This chain connects TRBV5-1 to TRBJ1-1; D uncertain. The germline V gene encodes CDR1 SGHRS and CDR2 YFSETQ. Trimming removed 4 bases from V and 0 bases from J, with 13 bases in between. The CDR3 has 15 residues. The CDR3 region is CASSALQSLNTEAFF. DNA for the CDR3: TGCGCCAGCAGCGCCCTACAGAGCCTGAACACTGAAGCTTTCTTT.

The rearrangement joins TRBV20-1 to TRBJ2-3, with D tentatively TRBD2 (6 bases). Germline CDR1 DFQATT, CDR2 SNEGSKA (reference sequence). The V gene lost 1 base and the J gene lost 8 bases, with 10 bases spanning the gap. The CDR3 is made up of 12 amino acids. The CDR3 is CSARVAGPTQYF. The CDR3 DNA sequence: TGCAGTGCTAGAGTCGCGGGGCCTACGCAGTATTTT.

About this clonotype itself: The junction departs from germline at one end; a sequencing error may be responsible. This chain uses TRBV30 with TRBJ2-3; D unresolved. This CDR3 comprises 14 residues. Per the germline V gene, CDR1 is GTSNPN and CDR2 is SVGIG (reference sequence). CDR3 region: CARSVPSVTDTQYF. The DNA of the CDR3 is TGTGCCCGGAGTGTACCGTCCGTCACAGATACGCAGTATTTT.

This clonotype has more than one count but fewer than ten. V usage is TRBV7-2 and J usage is TRBJ2-5; 10 nucleotides agree with TRBD2. Germline CDR1 and CDR2: SGHTA and FQGNSA. The ends lost 4 bases at V and 1 base at J; junction bases unmatched: 3. The CDR3 has 15 amino acids. In DNA form, the CDR3 reads TGTGCCAGCAGCTCTGGACTAGCGGTCCAAGAGACCCAGTACTTC. Amino acid sequence: CASSSGLAVQETQYF.

The rearrangement joins TRBV3-1 to TRBJ1-3, with TRBD1 as a possible D gene (5 bases). Germline lookup yields CDR1 LGHDT and CDR2 YNNKEL (reference sequence). The CDR3 contains 15 residues. V was cut by 7 bases and J by 2 bases, with 15 bases left in between. The CDR3: CASTARGTAGNTIYF. Here the CDR3 DNA reads TGTGCCAGCACCGCTCGGGGGACCGCTGGAAACACCATATATTTT.

The genes are TRBV10-3 and TRBJ2-1; 12 nucleotides agree with TRBD2. The CDR3 loop spans 16 amino acids. The J segment lost 3 bases and the V segment lost 6 bases, leaving 6 bases of the junction unmatched. Per germline, CDR1 ENHRY and CDR2 SYGVKD. CDR3 sequence (DNA): TGTGCCATCAGCTCGGGACTAGCGGGCTACTACAATGAGCAGTTCTTC. It codes for CAISSGLAGYYNEQFF.

This clonotype appeared a few times. The genes are TRBV3-1 and TRBJ2-2; D gene uncertain. This CDR3 spans 14 amino acids. The V end was cut by 1 base, the J end by 3 bases, with 6 bases between. Germline V CDR1 and CDR2: LGHDT, YNNKEL (reference sequence). CDR3 DNA: TGTGCCAGCAGCCAAGGCAGCTACACCGGGGAGCTGTTTTTT. Amino acids: CASSQGSYTGELFF. Drawing the rest from reference TRBV3-1 and TRBJ2-2, the complete variable domain is DTAVSQTPKYLVTQMGNDKSIKCEQNLGHDTMYWYKQDSKKFLKIMFSYNNKELIINETVPNRFSPKSPDKAHLNLHINSLELGDSAVYFCASSQGSYTGELFFGEGSRLTVL.

In its sample, this clonotype was seen many times. This chain joins TRBV15 and TRBJ2-7; either TRBD1 or TRBD2 may supply D (5 bases each). Germline V gives CDR1 LNHNV, CDR2 YYDKDF (reference sequence). CDR3 length: 15 residues. Between the trimmed V and J ends, which lost 4 bases and 0 bases, there was a span of 13 bases. The CDR3 is CATSIGTAISYEQYF. CDR3 DNA: TGTGCCACCAGCATTGGGACGGCCATCTCCTACGAGCAGTACTTC.

This chain links TRBV7-2 with TRBJ2-7; TRBD2 matches 8 bases. With V trimmed by 3 bases and J by 2 bases, 6 bases remained unmatched. The CDR3 runs 15 residues. Germline CDR1 reads SGHTA; CDR2 reads FQGNSA. DNA for the CDR3: TGTGCCAGCAGCTTTAGCGGGGAGGGAACCTACGAGCAGTACTTC. Translation: CASSFSGEGTYEQYF.

The chain recombines TRBV10-1 with TRBJ2-7, with 13 bases that match TRBD2. CDR1 WNHNN and CDR2 SYGVQD come from the germline V gene (reference sequence). Trimming cost V 0 bases and J 4 bases; bases outside gene matches: 0. This CDR3 spans 15 amino acids. CDR3 loop: CASSESTSGGYEQYF. DNA of the CDR3: TGCGCCAGCAGTGAGTCGACTAGCGGGGGGTACGAGCAGTACTTC.

The rearrangement links TRBV6-2 or TRBV6-3 to TRBJ1-4; the D is unclear. V was clipped by 3 bases and J by 8 bases, with 16 bases between them. The CDR3 has 15 residues. Per the germline V gene, CDR1 is MNHEY and CDR2 is SVGEGT. CDR3: CASSYNAELWEKLFF. The CDR3 coding sequence is TGTGCCAGCAGTTATAATGCGGAACTATGGGAAAAACTGTTTTTT.

This clonotype came up many times. The CDR3 bases are TGTGCCAGCGGGCCTGGGACCCAGTACTTC. Translation: CASGPGTQYF. V usage is TRBV7-6 and J usage is TRBJ2-5; D uncertain. Looked up from germline, CDR1 is SGHVS and CDR2 is FNYEAQ. This CDR3 has 10 residues. Trimming removed 8 bases from V and 7 bases from J, with 8 bases in between.

Ten or more counts support this clonotype. The chain joins TRBV10-1 to TRBJ2-1, with TRBD2 identical over 9 bases. V was clipped by 7 bases and J by 16 bases; unmatched bases: 11. The CDR3 loop spans 12 amino acids. Germline assignment: CDR1 WNHNN and CDR2 SYGVQD (reference sequence). CDR3 sequence reads: CASIGASGALFF. CDR3 coding DNA: TGCGCCAGCATAGGGGCTAGCGGGGCCCTCTTCTTC.

This clonotype was detected a few times. V gene TRBV4-3 combines with J gene TRBJ2-1; D is uncertain. Trimming removed 1 base at V and 1 base at J, with 5 bases between. The CDR3 has 14 residues. Germline loops: CDR1 LGHNA, CDR2 YSLEER. The CDR3 sequence is CASSQAASYNEQFF. The CDR3 DNA reads as TGCGCCAGCAGCCAAGCTGCTTCCTACAATGAGCAGTTCTTC.

The J gene is TRBJ2-5, the V gene TRBV2; the D gene is possibly TRBD2 (6 bases). Per germline, CDR1 SNHLY and CDR2 FYNNEI. This CDR3 region has 13 residues. Trimming took 7 bases from V and 4 from J, leaving 13 bases between them. The CDR3 DNA reads TGTGCCAGCAACCCCGACGGGGGAGAGACCCAGTACTTC. Protein product: CASNPDGGETQYF.

This clonotype was detected only a few times. The chain employs TRBV7-2 and TRBJ2-3, with D tentatively TRBD1 or TRBD2 (5 bases each). CDR1 SGHTA and CDR2 FQGNSA come from the germline V gene. V lost 5 bases and J 2 bases, leaving 8 bases between the germline ends. The CDR3 is 13 residues long. The CDR3 DNA follows: TGTGCCAGCAGCCCGGGGCTCACAGATACGCAGTATTTT. Protein product: CASSPGLTDTQYF.

The V gene is TRBV7-2, the J gene TRBJ2-7, with D tentatively TRBD2 (6 bases). Germline loops: CDR1 SGHTA, CDR2 FQGNSA. V lost 4 bases and J 3 bases, leaving 13 bases between the germline ends. The CDR3 consists of 14 residues. The CDR3 protein is CASSYGSMGYEQYF. CDR3 nucleotide sequence: TGTGCCAGCAGCTACGGGAGTATGGGCTACGAGCAGTACTTC.

This clonotype was counted at least ten times. This chain uses TRBV19 with TRBJ2-7, with TRBD1 matching 8 bases. V dropped 10 bases and J dropped 2; count of bases not matched to a gene: 4. The CDR3 contains 12 residues. Germline V lookup: CDR1 LNHDA, CDR2 SQIVND (reference sequence). The CDR3 is CATKQGAYEQYF. The CDR3 nucleotides are TGTGCCACCAAACAGGGGGCCTACGAGCAGTACTTC.

This clonotype came up a few times. The rearrangement links TRBV28 to TRBJ1-2, with D unclear. This CDR3 is built from 14 residues. The V and J ends lost 8 bases and 4 bases respectively, with 17 bases between them. CDR1 and CDR2 from the germline V gene are MDHEN and SYDVKM. The CDR3 is CASAPQMRTYGYTF. The CDR3 DNA sequence: TGTGCCAGCGCCCCCCAAATGAGGACCTATGGCTACACCTTC.

This clonotype was seen a handful of times. This chain joins TRBV11-3 and TRBJ2-3; D is perhaps TRBD2 (7 bases). The CDR3 extends over 16 amino acids. V lost 1 base and J lost 6, with 17 bases in between. Per the germline V gene, CDR1 is SGHNT and CDR2 is YENEEA. CDR3 in amino acids: CASSLGGPGRADTQYF. The CDR3 DNA reads as TGTGCCAGCAGCTTAGGGGGGCCAGGGAGGGCGGATACGCAGTATTTT.